This TCR beta chain was sequenced during a study of control samples from healthy donors and cancer patients. Germline V gene data show CDR1 as SNHLY and CDR2 as FYNNEI. The CDR3 is made up of 15 amino acids. Deletions cut 5 bases from V and 3 bases from J, with 14 bases between. The method was immunoSEQ multiplex PCR; TCRdb's version includes in-frame clones alone and lacks a portion of them. The sample gives 85,000 to 95,000 clones, 82% of which show up once; roughly 9.8% is in the top ten. The rearrangement links TRBV2 to TRBJ1-3, with D hard to call. The sequence came from a woman in her sixties in good health. Sequencing was performed on blood. The CDR3 sequence is CASSQIGVIGNTIYF. The CDR3 DNA reads as TGTGCCAGCAGTCAAATTGGAGTAATTGGAAACACCATATATTTT.